Here is one T cell receptor (beta chain) with its context. These data originate in a study of blood T cell repertoires in COVID-19. Whole-study context: Italy, Spain and the United States were the sources of the convalescent and acute COVID-19 samples. PBMCs, B-cell-depleted T cells, or T cells provided the cDNA or gDNA that made up the material.

The CDR3 consists of 16 residues. Trimming left V 1 base short and J 0 bases short, with 11 bases between. CDR1 is SGHNT, CDR2 YYREEE, per germline (reference sequence). As handled by the study authors: Amplification of reference gene primers provided the estimated nucleated cell counts. The protocol was immunoSEQ multiplex PCR, while the TCRdb copy is restricted to in-frame clones and leaves out a portion. V, J and clone size are those of that table, while D and trimming were read from the DNA. The table has about 120,000 clones, around 90% seen once. The clonotype originates from a human donor in a cohort sampled during active COVID-19. Sequenced input: peripheral blood. The V gene is TRBV5-4, the J gene TRBJ1-3; no definite D call. This chain's CDR3 is CASSLFGVLSGNTIYF. For the CDR3, the DNA is TGTGCCAGCAGCTTGTTCGGGGTTCTCTCTGGAAACACCATATATTTT.